This TCR beta chain derives from a study of blood T cells in healthy people across ages. A sample-barcoded 5' primer and a J-beta primer mix were used in a second PCR of roughly 7 to 11 cycles. TCRdb independently ran MiXCR on the 5' RACE reads; one entry per CDR3 protein. The sample shows about 1.1 million distinct CDR3 sequences, 30% to 40% of them seen only once. From germline, CDR1 is SNHLY and CDR2 FYNNEI. The germline V and J ends were trimmed by 2 bases and 0 bases, with 10 bases remaining between them. There are 15 residues in the CDR3. This clonotype has more than one count but fewer than ten.

This rearrangement joins TRBV2 to TRBJ2-5; the D is unclear. Input material: blood. The receptor was derived from a man aged 18 to 29 in good health. The CDR3 coding sequence is TGTGCCAGCAGTGAACAACTACCAGACCAAGAGACCCAGTACTTC. Protein: CASSEQLPDQETQYF.